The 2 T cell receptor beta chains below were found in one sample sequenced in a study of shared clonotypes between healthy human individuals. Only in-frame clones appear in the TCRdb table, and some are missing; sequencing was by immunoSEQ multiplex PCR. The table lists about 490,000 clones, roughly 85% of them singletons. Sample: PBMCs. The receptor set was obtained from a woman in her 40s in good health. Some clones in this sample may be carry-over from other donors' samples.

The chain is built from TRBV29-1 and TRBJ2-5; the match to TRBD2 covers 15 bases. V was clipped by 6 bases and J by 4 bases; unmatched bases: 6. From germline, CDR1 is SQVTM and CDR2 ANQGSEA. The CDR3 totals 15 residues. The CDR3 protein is CSVGPGLAGGETQYF. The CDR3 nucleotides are TGCAGCGTCGGACCGGGACTAGCGGGAGGAGAGACCCAGTACTTC.

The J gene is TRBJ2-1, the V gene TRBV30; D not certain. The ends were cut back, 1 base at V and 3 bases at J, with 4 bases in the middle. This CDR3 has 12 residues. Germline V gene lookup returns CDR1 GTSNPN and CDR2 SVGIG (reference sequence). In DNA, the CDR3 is TGTGCCTGGAGTGCTAGCTACAATGAGCAGTTCTTC. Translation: CAWSASYNEQFF.